Listed below are T cell receptor beta chains from one sample, sequenced in a study of somatic mutations in cytotoxic T cells in rheumatoid arthritis. The table came from immunoSEQ multiplex PCR; TCRdb's copy has only in-frame clones and leaves some out. The sample carries approximately 13,000 clones, roughly 80% recorded once. The material sequenced was CD8+ T cells sorted from blood. These receptors were taken from an adult with rheumatoid arthritis. Both conserved end residues are part of each CDR3. Each record gives: J gene, V gene, CDR3 protein.

J: TRBJ2-1; V: TRBV7-2; CDR3: CASSLPRTSGGPNEQFF
J: TRBJ2-2; V: TRBV12-2; CDR3: CASRLEGTGELFF
J: TRBJ2-1; V: TRBV5-4; CDR3: CASSLDQSNEQFF
J: TRBJ1-3; V: TRBV10-3; CDR3: CAISSWDRGDLSGNTIYF
J: TRBJ1-2; V: TRBV18; CDR3: CASNSGAGVYGYTF
J: TRBJ2-1; V: TRBV27; CDR3: CASSRGYDEQFF
J: TRBJ1-4; V: TRBV13; CDR3: CASSFGIATNEKLFF
J: TRBJ2-5; V: TRBV6-1; CDR3: CASKVTGEDWTQYF
J: TRBJ2-5; V: TRBV7-7; CDR3: CASSRGTEPAQETQYF
J: TRBJ2-3; V: TRBV6-1; CDR3: CALSGVGTDTQYF
J: TRBJ1-4; V: TRBV27; CDR3: CASKRGGEKLFF
J: TRBJ1-1; V: TRBV4-1; CDR3: CASSQIGGAATEAFF
J: TRBJ2-3; V: TRBV27; CDR3: CASSLWASADTQYF
J: TRBJ2-7; V: TRBV5-4; CDR3: CASSWDTNLNEQYF
J: TRBJ2-7; V: TRBV19; CDR3: CASSTGTPYEQYF
J: TRBJ2-7; V: TRBV27; CDR3: CASTGQTPYEQYF
J: TRBJ1-1; V: TRBV21-1; CDR3: CASSNGDSLNTEAFF
J: TRBJ1-1; V: TRBV6-5; CDR3: CASSYSGLNTEAFF
J: TRBJ2-3; V: TRBV6-4; CDR3: CASSRRGESTDTQYF
J: TRBJ1-2; V: TRBV15; CDR3: CATSRVGGNYGYTF
J: TRBJ1-1; V: TRBV12-5; CDR3: CASGPVLQANTEAFF
J: TRBJ1-2; V: TRBV6-1; CDR3: CASSEVGGWGYTF
J: TRBJ2-1; V: TRBV10-2; CDR3: CASRDMSGGLYNEQFF
J: TRBJ2-2; V: TRBV5-6; CDR3: CASLRQGRAGELFF
J: TRBJ2-5; V: TRBV27; CDR3: CASSPRQGTLTQYF
J: TRBJ1-1; V: TRBV6-6; CDR3: CASSYRPTEWFTEAFF
J: TRBJ1-1; V: TRBV28; CDR3: CASSLYRGTEAFF